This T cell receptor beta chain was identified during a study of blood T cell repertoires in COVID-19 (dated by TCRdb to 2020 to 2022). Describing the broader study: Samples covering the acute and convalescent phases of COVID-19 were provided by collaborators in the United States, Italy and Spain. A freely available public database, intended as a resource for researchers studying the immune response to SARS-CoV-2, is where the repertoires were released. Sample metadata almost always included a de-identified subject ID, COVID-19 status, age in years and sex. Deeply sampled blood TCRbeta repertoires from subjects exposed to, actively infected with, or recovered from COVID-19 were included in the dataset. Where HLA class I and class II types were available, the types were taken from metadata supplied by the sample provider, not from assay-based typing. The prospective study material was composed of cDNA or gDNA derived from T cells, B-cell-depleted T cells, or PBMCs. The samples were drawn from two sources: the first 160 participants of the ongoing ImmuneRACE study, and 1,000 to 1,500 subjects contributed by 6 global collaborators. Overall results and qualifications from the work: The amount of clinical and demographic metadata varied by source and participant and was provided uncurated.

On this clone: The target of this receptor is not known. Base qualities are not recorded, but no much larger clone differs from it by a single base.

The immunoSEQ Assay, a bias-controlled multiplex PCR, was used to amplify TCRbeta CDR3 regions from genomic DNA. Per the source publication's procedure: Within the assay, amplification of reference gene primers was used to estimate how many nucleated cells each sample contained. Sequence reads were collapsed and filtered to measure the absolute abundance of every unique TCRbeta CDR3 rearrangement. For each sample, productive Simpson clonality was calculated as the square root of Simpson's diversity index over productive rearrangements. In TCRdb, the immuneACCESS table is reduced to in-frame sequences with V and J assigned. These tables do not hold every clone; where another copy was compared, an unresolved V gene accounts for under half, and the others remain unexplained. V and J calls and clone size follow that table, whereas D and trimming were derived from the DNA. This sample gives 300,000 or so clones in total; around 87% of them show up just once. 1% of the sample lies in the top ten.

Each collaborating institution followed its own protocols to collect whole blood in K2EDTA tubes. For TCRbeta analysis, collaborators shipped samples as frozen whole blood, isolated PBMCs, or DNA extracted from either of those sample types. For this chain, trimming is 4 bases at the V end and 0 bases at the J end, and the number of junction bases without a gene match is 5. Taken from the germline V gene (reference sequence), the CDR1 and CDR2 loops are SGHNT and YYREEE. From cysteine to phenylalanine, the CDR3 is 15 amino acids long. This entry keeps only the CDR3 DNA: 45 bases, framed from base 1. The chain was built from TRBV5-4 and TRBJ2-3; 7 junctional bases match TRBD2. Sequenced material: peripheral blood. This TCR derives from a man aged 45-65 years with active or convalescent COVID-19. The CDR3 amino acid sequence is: CASSTPSGSTDTQYF. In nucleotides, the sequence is TGTGCCAGCAGCACCCCTAGCGGAAGCACAGATACGCAGTATTTT.